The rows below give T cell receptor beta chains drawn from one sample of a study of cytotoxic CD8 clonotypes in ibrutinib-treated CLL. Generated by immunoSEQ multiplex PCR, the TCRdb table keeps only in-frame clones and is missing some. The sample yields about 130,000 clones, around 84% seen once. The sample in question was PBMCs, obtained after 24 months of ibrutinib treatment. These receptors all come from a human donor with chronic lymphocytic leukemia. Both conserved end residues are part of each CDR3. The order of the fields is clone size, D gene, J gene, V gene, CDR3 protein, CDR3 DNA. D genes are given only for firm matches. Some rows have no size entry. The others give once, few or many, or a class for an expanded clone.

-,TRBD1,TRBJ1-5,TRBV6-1,CASSVGTGVSQPQHF,TGTGCCAGCAGTGTCGGGACAGGCGTTTCCCAGCCCCAGCATTTT
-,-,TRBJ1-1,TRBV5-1,CASSPIAGTEAFF,TGCGCCAGCAGCCCCATTGCCGGCACTGAAGCTTTCTTT
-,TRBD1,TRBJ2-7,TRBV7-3,CASSPRGSGTGPYEQYF,TGTGCCAGCAGCCCCAGAGGATCCGGGACAGGGCCCTACGAGCAGTACTTC
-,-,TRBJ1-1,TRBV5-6,CASSLGGGKTEAFF,TGTGCCAGCAGCTTGGGGGGCGGAAAGACTGAAGCTTTCTTT
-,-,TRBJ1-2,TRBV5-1,CASSLSDPVAGLDGYTF,TGCGCCAGCAGCTTGTCCGATCCCGTCGCAGGGCTGGATGGCTACACCTTC
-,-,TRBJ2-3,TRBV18,CASSRGGNTDTQYF,TGTGCCAGCTCACGGGGGGGCAACACAGATACGCAGTATTTT
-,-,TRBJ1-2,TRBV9,CASSVGGNRVSGGYTF,TGTGCCAGCAGCGTAGGGGGAAACAGGGTTTCGGGAGGCTACACCTTC
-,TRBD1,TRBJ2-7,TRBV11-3,CASSFGGTGDYEQYF,TGTGCCAGCAGCTTCGGAGGGACAGGGGACTACGAGCAGTACTTC
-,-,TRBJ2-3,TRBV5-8,CASSTILGGPTDTQYF,TGTGCCAGCAGCACCATTTTAGGGGGTCCCACAGATACGCAGTATTTT
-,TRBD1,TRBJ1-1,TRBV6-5,CASSSGQGYTEAFF,TGTGCCAGCAGTTCGGGACAGGGTTACACTGAAGCTTTCTTT
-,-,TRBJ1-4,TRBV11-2,CASSRRGEKLFF,TGTGCCAGCAGCCGCAGGGGTGAAAAACTGTTTTTT
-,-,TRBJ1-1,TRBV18,CASSREGPNTEAFF,TGTGCCAGCTCACGAGAGGGACCGAACACTGAAGCTTTCTTT
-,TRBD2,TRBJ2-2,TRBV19,CASSDLAGTNTGELFF,TGTGCCAGTAGCGATCTAGCGGGGACTAACACCGGGGAGCTGTTTTTT
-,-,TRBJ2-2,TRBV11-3,CASSLGGNTGELFF,TGTGCCAGCAGCTTGGGGGGGAACACCGGGGAGCTGTTTTTT
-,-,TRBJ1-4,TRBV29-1,CSARTDNEKLFF,TGCAGCGCCCGGACAGATAATGAAAAACTGTTTTTT
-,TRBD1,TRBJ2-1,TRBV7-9,CASSLSGRQGKNEQFF,TGTGCCAGCAGCTTATCCGGGAGACAGGGGAAGAATGAGCAGTTCTTC
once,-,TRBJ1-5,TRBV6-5,CASSFLGLSQPQHF,TGTGCCAGCAGTTTTTTGGGTCTTAGTCAGCCCCAGCATTTT